This T cell receptor beta chain was profiled in a study of cytomegalovirus exposure and HLA in healthy donors (dated by TCRdb to 2015 to 2018). In terms of the full investigation: A later analysis indicated that the 100 to 150 validation repertoires were generated on the platform also employed for the 700 or so repertoires of the first cohort. The study aimed to test whether signatures of past pathogen exposure could be identified by cataloging public T cell receptors. In addition to the first cohort of 666 subjects, a separate validation cohort of over 90 different subjects was used. To predict cytomegalovirus infection status, the study combined high-throughput TCR immunosequencing, statistical association of individual TCRs with disease status, and machine learning.

The junction carries 11 bases between V and J, which are trimmed by 0 bases and 2 bases respectively. CDR1 is given as MGHRA and CDR2 as YSYEKL, both from the germline V gene. The CDR3 has 15 amino acids, counting the end cysteine and phenylalanine. CDR3 DNA only is kept here, 45 bases in frame from base 1. The library was prepared using the immunoSEQ multiplex PCR assay. From the authors' description of their analysis: A statistical classification framework was built for diagnosing cytomegalovirus status from the catalog of TCR beta chain sequences. Not all clones reach the TCRdb copy of this immuneACCESS table, which keeps in-frame sequences only. Checked studies attribute under half of the gap to unresolved V genes and leave the rest unexplained. The DNA was the basis for D and trimming; V, J and clone size are from that table. The sample contains hundreds of thousands of clones, more than 75% of them found a single time. Together, the top ten hold 12% of the sample.

The paper's findings and limits, for the study overall: A few of the identified cytomegalovirus-associated TCR beta chains were confirmed in vitro to be specific for cytomegalovirus antigens. The classifier was reported to diagnose cytomegalovirus status with high specificity and sensitivity in both the original cohort and the validation cohort. Subsequent analysis determined that TCRs grouped into clusters in the first cohort also showed a tendency toward co-occurrence across the approximately 120 validation repertoires, and 90% to 95% of cluster scores exceeded 0. A later analysis had no HLA typing for the validation cohort, so co-occurrence there was scored across all 110 or so repertoires. A total of roughly 160 TCR beta chains were listed by the study as associated with cytomegalovirus. While some public TCRs were present in many individuals, most TCR sequences turned up only very rarely across donors. The authors suggested that the approach could potentially be generalized to other disease states and immunological phenotypes.

The donors were included in the validation cohort of 120 subjects, a group kept apart from the roughly 670-subject first cohort. About this clone: What antigen it recognizes has not been identified. No base quality values were provided; no much bigger clone lies one nucleotide off.

The receptor chain draws on TRBV4-1 and TRBJ2-7; the D gene is perhaps TRBD1, on 6 matching bases. This clonotype originated in a man aged 18 to 35 in good health and CMV-seropositive. The source material was PBMCs. The sequence in DNA is TGCGCCAGCAGCCAAGATCATACAGGGCCCTACGAGCAGTACTTC. This gives the protein CASSQDHTGPYEQYF.